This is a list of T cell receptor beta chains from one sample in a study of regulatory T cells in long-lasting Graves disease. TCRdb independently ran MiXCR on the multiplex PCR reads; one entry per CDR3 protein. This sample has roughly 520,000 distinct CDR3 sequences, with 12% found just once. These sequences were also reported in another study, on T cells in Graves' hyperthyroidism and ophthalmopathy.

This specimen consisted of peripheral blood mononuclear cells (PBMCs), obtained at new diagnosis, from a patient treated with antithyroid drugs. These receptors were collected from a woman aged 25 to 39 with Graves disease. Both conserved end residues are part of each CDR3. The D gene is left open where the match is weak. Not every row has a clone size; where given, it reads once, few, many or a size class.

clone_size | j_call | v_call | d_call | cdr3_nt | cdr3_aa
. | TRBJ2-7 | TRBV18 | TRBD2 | TGTGCCAGCTCTGGGACTAGCGGTGAAAACGAGCAGTACTTC | CASSGTSGENEQYF
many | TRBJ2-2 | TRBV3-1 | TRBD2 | TGTGCCAGCAGCCCAATCCTTCGGGCGGGAGAAGACACCGGGGAGCTGTTTTTT | CASSPILRAGEDTGELFF
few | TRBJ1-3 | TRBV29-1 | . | TGCAGCGTTCTCAGGGGTGGAAACACCATATATTTT | CSVLRGGNTIYF
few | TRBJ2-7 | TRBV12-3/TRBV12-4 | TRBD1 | TGTGCCAGCAGTTTACGGACAGGCCTATGGGGGGAGCAGTACTTC | CASSLRTGLWGEQYF
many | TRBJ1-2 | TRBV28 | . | TGTGCCAGTCGAGGGGCGGGTAACTATGGCTACACCTTC | CASRGAGNYGYTF
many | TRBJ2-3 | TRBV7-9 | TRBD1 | TGTGCCAGCAGCTTATTTCCGGACAGGGATCCGTGGGATACGCAGTATTTT | CASSLFPDRDPWDTQYF
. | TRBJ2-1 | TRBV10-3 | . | TGTGCCATCAGTATCGACGGCGAGGTCGTGGACAGTAGAAGTGAGCAGTTCTTC | CAISIDGEVVDSRSEQFF
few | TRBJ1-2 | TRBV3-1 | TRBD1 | TGTGCCAGCAGCCAACCGGGACAGGGGGCGGATGGCTACACCTTC | CASSQPGQGADGYTF
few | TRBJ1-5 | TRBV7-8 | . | TGTGCCAGCAGCACGACAGTTGGAAGCAATCAGCCCCAGCATTTT | CASSTTVGSNQPQHF
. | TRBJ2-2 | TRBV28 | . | TGTGCCAGCAGTCCGTGGGGGCTCCGTACCGGGGAGCTGTTTTTT | CASSPWGLRTGELFF
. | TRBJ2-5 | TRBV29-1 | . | TGCAGCGTTTGGGTTTATGCGGAGACCCAGTACTTC | CSVWVYAETQYF
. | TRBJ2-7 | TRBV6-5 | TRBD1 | TGTGCCAGCAGTTTCGACAGGGCCTTCTCCTACGAGCAGTACTTC | CASSFDRAFSYEQYF
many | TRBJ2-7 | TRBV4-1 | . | TGCGCCAGCAGCCAGTATGAGCTCCGAGCCTACGAGCAGTACTTC | CASSQYELRAYEQYF
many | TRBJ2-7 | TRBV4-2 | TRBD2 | TGTGCCAGCAGCCAAGATCTAGCGGGAGTCGAGCAGTACTTC | CASSQDLAGVEQYF
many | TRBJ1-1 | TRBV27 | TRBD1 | TGTGCCAGCAGTTTATCCCTCGGACAGGTTGGGAACACTGAAGCTTTCTTT | CASSLSLGQVGNTEAFF
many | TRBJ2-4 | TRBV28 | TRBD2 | TGTGCCAGCAGTTTGATGGCGGGAGAGGACATTCAGTACTTC | CASSLMAGEDIQYF
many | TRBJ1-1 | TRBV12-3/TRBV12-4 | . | TGTGCCAGCAGTTCCGGACTTGAAATGAACACTGAAGCTTTCTTT | CASSSGLEMNTEAFF
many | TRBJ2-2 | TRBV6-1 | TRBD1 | TGTGCCAGCAGAAGGGGACAGGGCCAAAGCGGGGAGCTGTTTTTT | CASRRGQGQSGELFF
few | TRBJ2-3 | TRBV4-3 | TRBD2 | TGCGCCAGCAGCCAGAACGGACTAGCGATCGCCACAGATACGCAGTATTTT | CASSQNGLAIATDTQYF
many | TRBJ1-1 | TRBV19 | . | TGTGCCAGTATACGGTGGGGGAACACTGAAGCTTTCTTT | CASIRWGNTEAFF